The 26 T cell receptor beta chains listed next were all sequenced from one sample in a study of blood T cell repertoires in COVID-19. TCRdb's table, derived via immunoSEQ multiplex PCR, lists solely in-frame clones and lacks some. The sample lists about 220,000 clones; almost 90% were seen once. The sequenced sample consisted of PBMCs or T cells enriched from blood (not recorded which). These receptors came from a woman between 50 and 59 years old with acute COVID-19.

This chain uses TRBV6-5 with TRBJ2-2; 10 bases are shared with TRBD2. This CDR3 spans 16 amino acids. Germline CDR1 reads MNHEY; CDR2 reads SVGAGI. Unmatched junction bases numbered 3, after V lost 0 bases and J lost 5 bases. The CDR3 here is CASSYSQREGTGELFF. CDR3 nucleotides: TGTGCCAGCAGTTACTCACAGCGGGAGGGAACCGGGGAGCTGTTTTTT.

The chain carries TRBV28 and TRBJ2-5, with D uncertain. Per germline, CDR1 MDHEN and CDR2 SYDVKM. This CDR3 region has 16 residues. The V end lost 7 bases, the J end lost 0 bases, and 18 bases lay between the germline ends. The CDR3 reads CASNPAGGLNQETQYF. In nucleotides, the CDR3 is TGTGCCAGCAACCCCGCCGGCGGATTGAACCAAGAGACCCAGTACTTC.

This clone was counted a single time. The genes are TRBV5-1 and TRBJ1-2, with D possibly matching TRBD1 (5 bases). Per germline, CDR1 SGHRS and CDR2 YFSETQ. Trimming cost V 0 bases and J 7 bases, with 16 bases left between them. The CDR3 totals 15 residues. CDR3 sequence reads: CASSLDRTRGSGYTF. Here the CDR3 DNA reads TGCGCCAGCAGCTTGGACAGAACGCGGGGGTCTGGCTACACCTTC.

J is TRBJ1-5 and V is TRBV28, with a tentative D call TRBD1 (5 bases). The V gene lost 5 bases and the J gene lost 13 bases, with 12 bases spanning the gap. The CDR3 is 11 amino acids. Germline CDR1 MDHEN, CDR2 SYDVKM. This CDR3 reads CASSIQGYQHF. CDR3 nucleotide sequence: TGTGCCAGCAGTATTCAGGGATATCAGCATTTT.

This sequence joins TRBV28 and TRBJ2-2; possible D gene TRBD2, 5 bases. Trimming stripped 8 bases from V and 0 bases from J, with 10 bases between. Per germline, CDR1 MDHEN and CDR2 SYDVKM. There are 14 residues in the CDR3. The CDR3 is CASHGLPNTGELFF. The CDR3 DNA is TGTGCCAGCCATGGACTCCCGAACACCGGGGAGCTGTTTTTT.

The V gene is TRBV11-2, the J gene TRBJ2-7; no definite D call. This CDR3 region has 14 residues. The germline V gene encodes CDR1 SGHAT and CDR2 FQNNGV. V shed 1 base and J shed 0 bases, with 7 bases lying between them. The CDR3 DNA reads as TGTGCCAGCAGCTTAGGGCGGAACTCCTACGAGCAGTACTTC. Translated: CASSLGRNSYEQYF.

CDR3 in amino acids: CASSPKGTGSYEQYF. CDR3 nucleotides: TGTGCCAGCAGTCCGAAGGGGACAGGATCCTACGAGCAGTACTTC. This rearrangement joins TRBV27 to TRBJ2-7, with 8 positions matching TRBD1. The CDR3 length is 15 residues. Germline V gene lookup returns CDR1 MNHEY and CDR2 SMNVEV (reference sequence). V dropped 5 bases and J dropped 1; count of bases not matched to a gene: 7.

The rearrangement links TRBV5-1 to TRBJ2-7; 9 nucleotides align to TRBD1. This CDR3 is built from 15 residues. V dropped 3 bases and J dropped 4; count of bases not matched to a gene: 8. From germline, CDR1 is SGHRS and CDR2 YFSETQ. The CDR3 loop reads CASSSWTGVEYEQYF. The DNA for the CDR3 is TGCGCCAGCAGCTCCTGGACAGGGGTGGAGTACGAGCAGTACTTC.

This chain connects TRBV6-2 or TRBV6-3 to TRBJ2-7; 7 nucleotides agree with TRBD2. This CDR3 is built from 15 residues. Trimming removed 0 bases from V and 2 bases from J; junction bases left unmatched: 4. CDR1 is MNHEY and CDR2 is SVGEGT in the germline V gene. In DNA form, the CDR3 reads TGTGCCAGCAGTTACTCTAGCGGGCCGCCCTACGAGCAGTACTTC. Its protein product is CASSYSSGPPYEQYF.

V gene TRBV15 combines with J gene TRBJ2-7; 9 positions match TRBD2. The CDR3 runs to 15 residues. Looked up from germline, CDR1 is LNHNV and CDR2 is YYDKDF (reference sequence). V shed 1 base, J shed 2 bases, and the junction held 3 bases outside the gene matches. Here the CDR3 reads CATSRAVAGAYEQYF. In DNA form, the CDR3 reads TGTGCCACCAGCAGAGCGGTAGCGGGAGCCTACGAGCAGTACTTC.

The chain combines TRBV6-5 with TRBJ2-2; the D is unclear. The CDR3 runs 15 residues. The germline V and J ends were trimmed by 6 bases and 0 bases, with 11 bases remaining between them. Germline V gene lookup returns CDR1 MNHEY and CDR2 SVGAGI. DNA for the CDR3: TGTGCCAGCAGCCGACTGTCTGCGAACACCGGGGAGCTGTTTTTT. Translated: CASSRLSANTGELFF.

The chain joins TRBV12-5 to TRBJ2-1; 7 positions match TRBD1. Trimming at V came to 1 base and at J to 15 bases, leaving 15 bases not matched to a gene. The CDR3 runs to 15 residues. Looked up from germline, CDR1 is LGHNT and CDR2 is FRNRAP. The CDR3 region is CASGLDTGESWDPFF. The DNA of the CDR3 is TGTGCTAGTGGTTTGGATACAGGGGAGTCCTGGGATCCGTTCTTC.

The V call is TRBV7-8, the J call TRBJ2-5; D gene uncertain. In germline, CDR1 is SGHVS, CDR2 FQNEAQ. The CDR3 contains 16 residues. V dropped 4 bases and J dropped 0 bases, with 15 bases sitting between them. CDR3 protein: CASSSLQNMYQETQYF. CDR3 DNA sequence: TGTGCCAGCAGCTCTCTACAGAATATGTACCAAGAGACCCAGTACTTC.

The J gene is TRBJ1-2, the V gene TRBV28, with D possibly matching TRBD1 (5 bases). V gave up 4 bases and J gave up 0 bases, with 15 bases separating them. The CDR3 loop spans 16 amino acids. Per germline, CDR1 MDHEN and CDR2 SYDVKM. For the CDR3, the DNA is TGTGCCAGCAGTTCCTGGACGGGGGAGTCTAACTATGGCTACACCTTC. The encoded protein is CASSSWTGESNYGYTF.

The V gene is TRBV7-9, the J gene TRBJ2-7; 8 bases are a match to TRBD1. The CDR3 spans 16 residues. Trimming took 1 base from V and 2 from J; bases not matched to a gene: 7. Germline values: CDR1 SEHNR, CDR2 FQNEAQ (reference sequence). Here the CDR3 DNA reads TGTGCCAGCAGCTTAGGAACAGGGGGTATTACCTACGAGCAGTACTTC. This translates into CASSLGTGGITYEQYF.

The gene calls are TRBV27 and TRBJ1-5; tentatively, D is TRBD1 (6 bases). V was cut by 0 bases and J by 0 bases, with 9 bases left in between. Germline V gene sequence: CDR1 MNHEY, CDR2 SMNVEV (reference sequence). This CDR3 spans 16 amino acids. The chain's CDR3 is CASSLSSTGSNQPQHF. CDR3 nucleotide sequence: TGTGCCAGCAGTTTATCGTCGACAGGTAGCAATCAGCCCCAGCATTTT.

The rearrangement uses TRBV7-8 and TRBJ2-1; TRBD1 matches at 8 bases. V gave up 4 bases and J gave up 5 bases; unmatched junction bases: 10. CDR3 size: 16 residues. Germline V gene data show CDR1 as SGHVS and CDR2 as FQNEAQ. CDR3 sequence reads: CASSSRTGGSDNEQFF. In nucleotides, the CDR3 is TGTGCCAGCAGCTCCCGAACAGGGGGATCTGACAATGAGCAGTTCTTC.

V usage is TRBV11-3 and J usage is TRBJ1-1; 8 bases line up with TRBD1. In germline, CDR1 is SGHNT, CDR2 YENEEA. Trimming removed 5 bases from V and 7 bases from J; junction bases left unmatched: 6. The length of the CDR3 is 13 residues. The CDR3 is CASSLDRGGEAFF. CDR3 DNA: TGTGCCAGCAGCCTCGACAGGGGAGGTGAAGCTTTCTTT.

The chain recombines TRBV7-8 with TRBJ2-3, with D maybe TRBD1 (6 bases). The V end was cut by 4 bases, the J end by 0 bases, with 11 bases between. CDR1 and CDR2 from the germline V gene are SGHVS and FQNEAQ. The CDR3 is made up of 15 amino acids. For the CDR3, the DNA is TGTGCCAGCAGCTGGTGGGGGCGCAGCACAGATACGCAGTATTTT. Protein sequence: CASSWWGRSTDTQYF.

The CDR3 sequence: CASSLGGTSGINEQFF. DNA of the CDR3: TGCGCCAGCAGCTTGGGGGGGACTAGCGGGATCAATGAGCAGTTCTTC. This chain joins TRBV5-1 and TRBJ2-1, with 13 bases fitting TRBD2. CDR3 length equals 16 residues. Germline CDR1 is SGHRS and CDR2 is YFSETQ. With 0 bases clipped from V and 6 bases from J, the junction kept 3 bases outside the gene matches.

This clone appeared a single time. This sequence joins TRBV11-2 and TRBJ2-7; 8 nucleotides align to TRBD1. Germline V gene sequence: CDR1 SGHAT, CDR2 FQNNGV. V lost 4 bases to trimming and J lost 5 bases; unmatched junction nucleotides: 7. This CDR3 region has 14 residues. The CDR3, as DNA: TGTGCCAGCAGCTCCCTTCAGGGGGCCAACGAGCAGTACTTC. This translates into CASSSLQGANEQYF.

This CDR3 is CASSGGDFDGHEQYF. As DNA, the CDR3 is TGTGCCAGCAGCGGAGGTGACTTCGACGGTCACGAGCAGTACTTC. The J gene is TRBJ2-7, the V gene TRBV9; D remains unclear. CDR3 length: 15 amino acids. Germline V gives CDR1 SGDLS, CDR2 YYNGEE. The germline V and J ends were trimmed by 3 bases and 5 bases, with 18 bases remaining between them.

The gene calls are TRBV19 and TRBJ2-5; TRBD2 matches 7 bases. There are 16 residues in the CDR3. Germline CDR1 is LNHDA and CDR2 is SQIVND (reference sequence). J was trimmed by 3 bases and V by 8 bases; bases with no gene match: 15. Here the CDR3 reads CASGSSITGTKETQYF. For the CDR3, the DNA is TGTGCCAGTGGTTCTTCAATAACCGGGACTAAAGAGACCCAGTACTTC. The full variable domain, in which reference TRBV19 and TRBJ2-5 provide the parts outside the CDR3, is DGGITQSPKYLFRKEGQNVTLSCEQNLNHDAMYWYRQDPGQGLRLIYYSQIVNDFQKGDIAEGYSVSREKKESFPLTVTSAQKNPTAFYLCASGSSITGTKETQYFGPGTRLLVL.

DNA of the CDR3: TGTGCCAGTAGTATTGCCAGGACAGTGAAGAATGGCTACACCTTC. This gives the protein CASSIARTVKNGYTF. The rearrangement uses TRBV19 and TRBJ1-2; a possible D gene is TRBD1 (6 bases). V dropped 3 bases and J dropped 6 bases, with 17 bases sitting between them. The CDR3 contains 15 residues. CDR1 is LNHDA and CDR2 is SQIVND in the germline V gene (reference sequence). The whole variable domain, remainder taken from reference TRBV19 and TRBJ1-2, is DGGITQSPKYLFRKEGQNVTLSCEQNLNHDAMYWYRQDPGQGLRLIYYSQIVNDFQKGDIAEGYSVSREKKESFPLTVTSAQKNPTAFYLCASSIARTVKNGYTFGSGTRLTVV.

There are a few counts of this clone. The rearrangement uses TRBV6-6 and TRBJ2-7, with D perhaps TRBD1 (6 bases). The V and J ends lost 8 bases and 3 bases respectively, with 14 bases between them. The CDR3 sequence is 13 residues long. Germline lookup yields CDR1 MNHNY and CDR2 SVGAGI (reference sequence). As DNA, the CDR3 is TGTGCCAGCTGGGGGCGTGCAGGCTACGAGCAGTACTTC. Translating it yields CASWGRAGYEQYF.

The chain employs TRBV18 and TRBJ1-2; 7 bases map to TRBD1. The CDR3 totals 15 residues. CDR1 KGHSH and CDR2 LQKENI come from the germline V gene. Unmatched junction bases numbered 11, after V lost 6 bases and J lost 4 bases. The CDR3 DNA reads TGTGCCAGCTCTCGGGACAGCCAGGGCCTCTATGGCTACACCTTC. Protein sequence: CASSRDSQGLYGYTF. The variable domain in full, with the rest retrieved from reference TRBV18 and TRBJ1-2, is NAGVMQNPRHLVRRRGQEARLRCSPMKGHSHVYWYRQLPEEGLKFMVYLQKENIIDESGMPKERFSAEFPKEGPSILRIQQVVRGDSAAYFCASSRDSQGLYGYTFGSGTRLTVV.